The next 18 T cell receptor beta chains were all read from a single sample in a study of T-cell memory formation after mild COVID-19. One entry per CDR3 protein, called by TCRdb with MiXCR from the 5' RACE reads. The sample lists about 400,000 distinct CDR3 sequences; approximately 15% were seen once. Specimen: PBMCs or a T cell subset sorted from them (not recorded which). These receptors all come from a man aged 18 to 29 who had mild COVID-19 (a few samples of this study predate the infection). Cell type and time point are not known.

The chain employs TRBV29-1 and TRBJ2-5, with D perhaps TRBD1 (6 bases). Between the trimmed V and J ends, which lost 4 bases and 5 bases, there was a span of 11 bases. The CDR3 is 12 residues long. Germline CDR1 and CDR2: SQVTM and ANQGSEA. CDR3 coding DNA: TGCAGCGTTGTTGGGGGCTCGGAGACCCAGTACTTC. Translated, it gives CSVVGGSETQYF.

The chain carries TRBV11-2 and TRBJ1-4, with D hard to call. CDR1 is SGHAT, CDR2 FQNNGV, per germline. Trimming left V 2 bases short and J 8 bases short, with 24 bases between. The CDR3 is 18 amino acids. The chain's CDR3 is CASSLSYGYMGKIEKLFF. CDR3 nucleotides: TGTGCCAGCAGCTTATCATATGGGTACATGGGGAAGATCGAAAAACTGTTTTTT. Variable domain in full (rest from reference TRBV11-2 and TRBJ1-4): EAGVAQSPRYKIIEKRQSVAFWCNPISGHATLYWYQQILGQGPKLLIQFQNNGVVDDSQLPKDRFSAERLKGVDSTLKIQPAKLEDSAVYLCASSLSYGYMGKIEKLFFGSGTQLSVL.

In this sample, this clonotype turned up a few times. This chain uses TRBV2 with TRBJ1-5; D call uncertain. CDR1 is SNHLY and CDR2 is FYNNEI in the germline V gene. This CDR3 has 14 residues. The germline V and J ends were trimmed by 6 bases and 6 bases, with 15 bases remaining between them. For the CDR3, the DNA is TGTGCCAGCAGGGCCGCCCTCGCGAGTCAGCCCCAGCATTTT. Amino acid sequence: CASRAALASQPQHF.

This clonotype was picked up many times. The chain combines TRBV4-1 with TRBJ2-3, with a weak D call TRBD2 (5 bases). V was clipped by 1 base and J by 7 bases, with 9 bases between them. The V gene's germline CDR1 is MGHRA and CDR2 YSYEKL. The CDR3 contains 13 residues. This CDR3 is CASSQGERNTQYF. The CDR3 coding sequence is TGCGCCAGCAGCCAAGGGGAGCGGAATACGCAGTATTTT.

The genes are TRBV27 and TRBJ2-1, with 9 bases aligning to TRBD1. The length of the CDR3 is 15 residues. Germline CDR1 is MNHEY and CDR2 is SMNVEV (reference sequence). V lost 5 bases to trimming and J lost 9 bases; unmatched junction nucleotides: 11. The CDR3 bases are TGTGCCAGCAGTCTCGGACAGGGGTTTTATAGTGAGCAGTTCTTC. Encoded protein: CASSLGQGFYSEQFF.

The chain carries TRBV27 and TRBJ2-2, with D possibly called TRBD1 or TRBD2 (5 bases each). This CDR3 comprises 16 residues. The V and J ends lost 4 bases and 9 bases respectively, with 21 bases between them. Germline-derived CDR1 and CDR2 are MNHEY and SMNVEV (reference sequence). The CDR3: CASSSTRDGERRELFF. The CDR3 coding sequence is TGTGCCAGCAGTTCGACTCGGGACGGGGAGAGGCGGGAGCTGTTTTTT.

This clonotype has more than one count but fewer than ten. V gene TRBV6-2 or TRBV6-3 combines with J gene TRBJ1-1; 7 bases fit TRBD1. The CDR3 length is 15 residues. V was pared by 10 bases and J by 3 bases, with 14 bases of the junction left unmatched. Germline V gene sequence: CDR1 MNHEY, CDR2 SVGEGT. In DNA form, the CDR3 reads TGTGCCACCGCCACCACGACAGGGTGGTACACTGAAGCTTTCTTT. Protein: CATATTTGWYTEAFF.

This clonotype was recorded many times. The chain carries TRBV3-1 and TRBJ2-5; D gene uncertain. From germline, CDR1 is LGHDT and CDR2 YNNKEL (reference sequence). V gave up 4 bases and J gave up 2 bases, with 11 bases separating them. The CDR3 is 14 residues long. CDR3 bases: TGTGCCAGCAGCCCGGGCACGGTTCAAGAGACCCAGTACTTC. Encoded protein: CASSPGTVQETQYF.

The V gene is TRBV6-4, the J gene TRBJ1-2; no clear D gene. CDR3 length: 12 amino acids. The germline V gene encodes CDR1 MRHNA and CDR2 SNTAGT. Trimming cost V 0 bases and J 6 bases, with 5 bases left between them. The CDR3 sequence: CASSDSGNGYTF. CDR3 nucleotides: TGTGCCAGCAGTGACTCGGGGAATGGCTACACCTTC.

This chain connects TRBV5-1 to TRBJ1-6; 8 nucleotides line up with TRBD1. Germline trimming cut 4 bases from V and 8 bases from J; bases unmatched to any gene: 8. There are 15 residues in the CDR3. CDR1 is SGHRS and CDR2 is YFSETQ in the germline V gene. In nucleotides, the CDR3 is TGCGCCAGCAGCCCGCAGGGACAGGTTGATTCACCCCTCCACTTT. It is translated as CASSPQGQVDSPLHF.

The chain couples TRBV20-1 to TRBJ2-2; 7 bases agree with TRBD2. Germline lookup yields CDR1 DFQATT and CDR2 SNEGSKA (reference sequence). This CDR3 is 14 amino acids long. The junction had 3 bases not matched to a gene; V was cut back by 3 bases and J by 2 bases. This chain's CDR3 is CSASGGGNTGELFF. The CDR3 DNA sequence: TGCAGTGCTAGTGGCGGGGGAAACACCGGGGAGCTGTTTTTT.

This CDR3 reads CASSPSLGGGSKNIQYF. CDR3 in DNA: TGTGCCAGCAGCCCCTCCTTGGGCGGGGGGTCCAAAAACATTCAGTACTTC. This chain uses TRBV4-2 with TRBJ2-4; 8 bases are a match to TRBD2. The germline CDR1 and CDR2 sequences are LGHNA and YNFKEQ. V trimming: 4 bases; J trimming: 2 bases; junction bases outside the gene matches: 10. This CDR3 has 17 amino acids.

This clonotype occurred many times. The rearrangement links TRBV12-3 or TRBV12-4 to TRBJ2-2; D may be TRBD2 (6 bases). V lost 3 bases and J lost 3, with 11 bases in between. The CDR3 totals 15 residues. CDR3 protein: CASSFRLGYTGELFF. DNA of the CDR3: TGTGCCAGCAGTTTCAGACTAGGCTACACCGGGGAGCTGTTTTTT.

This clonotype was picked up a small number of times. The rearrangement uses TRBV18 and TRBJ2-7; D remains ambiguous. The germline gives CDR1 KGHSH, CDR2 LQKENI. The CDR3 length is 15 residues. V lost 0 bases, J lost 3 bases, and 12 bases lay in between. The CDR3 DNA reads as TGTGCCAGCTCACCACCGAACTTGGACCGCTACGAGCAGTACTTC. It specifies CASSPPNLDRYEQYF.

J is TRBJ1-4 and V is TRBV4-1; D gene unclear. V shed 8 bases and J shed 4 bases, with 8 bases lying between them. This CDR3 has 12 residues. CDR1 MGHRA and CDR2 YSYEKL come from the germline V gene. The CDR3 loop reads CASRGGNEKLFF. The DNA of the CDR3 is TGCGCCAGCCGAGGTGGTAATGAAAAACTGTTTTTT.

CDR3 sequence reads: CATSRDRSGADTQYF. The CDR3, as DNA: TGTGCCACCAGCAGAGATCGTTCAGGTGCAGATACGCAGTATTTT. This chain joins TRBV15 and TRBJ2-3; D ambiguous. V shed 0 bases and J shed 4 bases, with 11 bases lying between them. This CDR3 has 15 amino acids. Germline loops: CDR1 LNHNV, CDR2 YYDKDF (reference sequence).

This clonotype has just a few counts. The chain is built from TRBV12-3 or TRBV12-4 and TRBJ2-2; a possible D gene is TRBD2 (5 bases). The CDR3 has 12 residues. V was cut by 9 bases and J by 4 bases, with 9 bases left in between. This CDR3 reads CASLDFTGELFF. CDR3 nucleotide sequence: TGTGCCAGTTTGGACTTCACCGGGGAGCTGTTTTTT.

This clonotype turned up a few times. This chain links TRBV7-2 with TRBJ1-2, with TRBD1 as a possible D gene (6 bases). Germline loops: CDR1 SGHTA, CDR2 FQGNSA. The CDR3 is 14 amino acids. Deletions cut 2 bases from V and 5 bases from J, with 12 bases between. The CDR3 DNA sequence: TGTGCCAGCAGCTTAAGGACAGCTCTATATGGCTACACCTTC. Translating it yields CASSLRTALYGYTF. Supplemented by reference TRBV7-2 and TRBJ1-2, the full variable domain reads GAGVSQSPSNKVTEKGKDVELRCDPISGHTALYWYRQSLGQGLEFLIYFQGNSAPDKSGLPSDRFSAERTGGSVSTLTIQRTQQEDSAVYLCASSLRTALYGYTFGSGTRLTVV.